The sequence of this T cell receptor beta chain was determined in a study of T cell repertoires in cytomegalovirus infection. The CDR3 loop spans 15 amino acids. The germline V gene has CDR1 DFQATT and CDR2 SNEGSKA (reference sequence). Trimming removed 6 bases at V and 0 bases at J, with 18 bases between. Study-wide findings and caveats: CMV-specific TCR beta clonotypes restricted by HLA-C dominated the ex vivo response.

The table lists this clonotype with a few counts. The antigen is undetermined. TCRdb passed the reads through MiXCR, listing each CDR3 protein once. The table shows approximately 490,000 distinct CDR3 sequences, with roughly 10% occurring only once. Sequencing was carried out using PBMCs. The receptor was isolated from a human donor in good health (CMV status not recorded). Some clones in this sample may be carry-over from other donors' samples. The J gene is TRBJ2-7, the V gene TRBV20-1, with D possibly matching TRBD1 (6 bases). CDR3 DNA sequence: TGCAGTGCCCGACTATTCCGGGACACCTCCTACGAGCAGTACTTC. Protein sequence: CSARLFRDTSYEQYF.